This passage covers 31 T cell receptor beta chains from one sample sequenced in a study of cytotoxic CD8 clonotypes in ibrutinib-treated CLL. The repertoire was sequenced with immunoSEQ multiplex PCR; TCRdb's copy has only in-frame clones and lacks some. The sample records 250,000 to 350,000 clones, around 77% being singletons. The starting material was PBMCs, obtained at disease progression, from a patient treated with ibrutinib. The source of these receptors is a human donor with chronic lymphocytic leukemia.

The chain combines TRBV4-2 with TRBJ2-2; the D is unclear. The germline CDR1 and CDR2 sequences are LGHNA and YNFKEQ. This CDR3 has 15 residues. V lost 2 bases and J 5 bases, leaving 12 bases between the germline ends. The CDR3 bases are TGTGCCAGCAGCCAAAAAAAAGGGCCTACCGGGGAGCTGTTTTTT. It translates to CASSQKKGPTGELFF.

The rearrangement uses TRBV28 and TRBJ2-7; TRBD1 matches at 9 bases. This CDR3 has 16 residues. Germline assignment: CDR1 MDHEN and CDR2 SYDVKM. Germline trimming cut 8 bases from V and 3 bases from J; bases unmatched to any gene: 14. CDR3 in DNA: TGTGCCAGCCTTCCGGGACAGGGACGAGGGTTCTACGAGCAGTACTTC. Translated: CASLPGQGRGFYEQYF. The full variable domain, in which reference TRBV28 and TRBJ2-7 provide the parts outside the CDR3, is DVKVTQSSRYLVKRTGEKVFLECVQDMDHENMFWYRQDPGLGLRLIYFSYDVKMKEKGDIPEGYSVSREKKERFSLILESASTNQTSMYLCASLPGQGRGFYEQYFGPGTRLTVT.

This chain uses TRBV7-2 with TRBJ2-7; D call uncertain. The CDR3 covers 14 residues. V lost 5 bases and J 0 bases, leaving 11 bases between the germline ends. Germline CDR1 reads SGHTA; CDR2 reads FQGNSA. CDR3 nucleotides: TGTGCCAGCAGCCTCCTCCCCATCTCCTACGAGCAGTACTTC. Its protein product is CASSLLPISYEQYF.

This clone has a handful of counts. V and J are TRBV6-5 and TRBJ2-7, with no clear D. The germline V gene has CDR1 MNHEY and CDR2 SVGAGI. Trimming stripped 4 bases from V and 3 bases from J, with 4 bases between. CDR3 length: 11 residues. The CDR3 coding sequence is TGTGCCAGCAGTTCCAACTACGAGCAGTACTTC. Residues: CASSSNYEQYF.

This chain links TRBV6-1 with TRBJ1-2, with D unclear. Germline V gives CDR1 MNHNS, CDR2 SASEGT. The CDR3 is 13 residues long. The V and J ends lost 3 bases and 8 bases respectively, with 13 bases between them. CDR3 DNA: TGTGCCAGCAGTGATCGCGGACTGCGAGGCTACACCTTC. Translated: CASSDRGLRGYTF.

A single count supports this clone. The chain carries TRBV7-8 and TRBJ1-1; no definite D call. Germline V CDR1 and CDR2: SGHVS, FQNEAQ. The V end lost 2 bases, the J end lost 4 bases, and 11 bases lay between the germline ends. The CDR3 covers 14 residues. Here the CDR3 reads CASSLHPKPTEAFF. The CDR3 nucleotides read TGTGCCAGCAGCTTACACCCCAAGCCCACTGAAGCTTTCTTT.

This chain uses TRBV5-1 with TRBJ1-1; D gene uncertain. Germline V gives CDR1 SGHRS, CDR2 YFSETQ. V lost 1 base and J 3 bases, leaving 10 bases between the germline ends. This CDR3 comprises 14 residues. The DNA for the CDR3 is TGCGCCAGCAGCTTGATGGGCCCCTACACTGAAGCTTTCTTT. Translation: CASSLMGPYTEAFF.

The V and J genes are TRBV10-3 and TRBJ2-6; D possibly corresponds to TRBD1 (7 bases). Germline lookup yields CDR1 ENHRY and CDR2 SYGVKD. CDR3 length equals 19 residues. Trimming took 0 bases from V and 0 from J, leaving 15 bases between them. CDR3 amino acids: CAISESPGRDSSGANVLTF. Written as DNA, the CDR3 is TGTGCCATCAGTGAGTCCCCAGGGCGGGACAGCTCTGGGGCCAACGTCCTGACTTTC.

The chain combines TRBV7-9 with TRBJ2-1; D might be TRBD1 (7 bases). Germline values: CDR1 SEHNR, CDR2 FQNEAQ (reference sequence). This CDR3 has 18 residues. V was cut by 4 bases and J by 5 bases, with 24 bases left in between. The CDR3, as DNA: TGTGCCAGCAGCTCCAGGGGGGCTAGATTCGTCTCTGACAATGAGCAGTTCTTC. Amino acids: CASSSRGARFVSDNEQFF.

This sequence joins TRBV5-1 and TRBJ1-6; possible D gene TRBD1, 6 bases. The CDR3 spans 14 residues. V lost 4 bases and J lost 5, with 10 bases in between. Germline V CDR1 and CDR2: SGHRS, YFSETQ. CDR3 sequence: CASSTQGDNSPLHF. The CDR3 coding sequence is TGCGCCAGCAGCACACAGGGAGATAATTCACCCCTCCACTTT.

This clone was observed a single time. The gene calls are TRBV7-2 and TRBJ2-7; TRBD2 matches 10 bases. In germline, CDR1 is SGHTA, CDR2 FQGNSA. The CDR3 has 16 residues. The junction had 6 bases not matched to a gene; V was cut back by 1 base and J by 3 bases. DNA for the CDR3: TGTGCCAGCAGCTTAGGGCTAGCGGGAGCTGGCTACGAGCAGTACTTC. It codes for CASSLGLAGAGYEQYF.

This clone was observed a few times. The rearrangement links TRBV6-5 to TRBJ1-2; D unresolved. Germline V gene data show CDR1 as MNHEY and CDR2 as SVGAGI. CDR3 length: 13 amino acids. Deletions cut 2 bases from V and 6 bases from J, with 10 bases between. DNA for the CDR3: TGTGCCAGCAGTTACACCTATGACCATGGCTACACCTTC. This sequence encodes CASSYTYDHGYTF.

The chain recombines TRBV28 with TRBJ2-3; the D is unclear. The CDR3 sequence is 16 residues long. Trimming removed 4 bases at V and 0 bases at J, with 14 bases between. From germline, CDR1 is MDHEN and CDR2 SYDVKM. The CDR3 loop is CASSSPHSASTDTQYF. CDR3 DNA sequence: TGTGCCAGCAGTTCCCCACATTCAGCTAGCACAGATACGCAGTATTTT.

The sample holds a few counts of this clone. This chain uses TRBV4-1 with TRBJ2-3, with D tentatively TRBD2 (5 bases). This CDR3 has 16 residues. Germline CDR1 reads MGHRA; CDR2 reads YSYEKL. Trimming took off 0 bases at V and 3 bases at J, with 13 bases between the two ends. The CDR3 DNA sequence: TGCGCCAGCAGCCAAGATGGTGGGAGTGGGACAGATACGCAGTATTTT. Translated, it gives CASSQDGGSGTDTQYF.

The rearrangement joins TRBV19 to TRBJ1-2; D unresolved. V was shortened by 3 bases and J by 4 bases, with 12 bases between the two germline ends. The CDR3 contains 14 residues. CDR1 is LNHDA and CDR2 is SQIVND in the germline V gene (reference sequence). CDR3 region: CASSMARGSYGYTF. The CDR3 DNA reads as TGTGCCAGTAGTATGGCCCGCGGTTCCTATGGCTACACCTTC.

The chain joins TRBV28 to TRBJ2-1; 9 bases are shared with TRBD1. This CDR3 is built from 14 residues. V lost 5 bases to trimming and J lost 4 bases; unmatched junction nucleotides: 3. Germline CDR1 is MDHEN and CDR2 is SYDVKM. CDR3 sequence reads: CASSGTGLYNEQFF. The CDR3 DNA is TGTGCCAGCAGTGGGACAGGGCTATACAATGAGCAGTTCTTC. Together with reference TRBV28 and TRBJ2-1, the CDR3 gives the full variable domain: DVKVTQSSRYLVKRTGEKVFLECVQDMDHENMFWYRQDPGLGLRLIYFSYDVKMKEKGDIPEGYSVSREKKERFSLILESASTNQTSMYLCASSGTGLYNEQFFGPGTRLTVL.

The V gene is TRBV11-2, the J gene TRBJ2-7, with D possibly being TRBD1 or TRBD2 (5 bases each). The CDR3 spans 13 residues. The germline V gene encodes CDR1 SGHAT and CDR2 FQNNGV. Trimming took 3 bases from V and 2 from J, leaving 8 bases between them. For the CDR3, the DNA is TGTGCCAGCAGCTTGACGGGGCCCTACGAGCAGTACTTC. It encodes CASSLTGPYEQYF.

CDR3 in amino acids: CASMGDISKNQPQHF. CDR3 nucleotides: TGCGCCAGCATGGGGGACATCAGCAAAAATCAGCCCCAGCATTTT. The rearrangement uses TRBV23-1 and TRBJ1-5; tentative D call: TRBD1 (6 bases). TRBV23-1 carries the ORF label, with uncertain function. The CDR3 has 15 amino acids. V shed 7 bases and J shed 4 bases, with 17 bases lying between them.

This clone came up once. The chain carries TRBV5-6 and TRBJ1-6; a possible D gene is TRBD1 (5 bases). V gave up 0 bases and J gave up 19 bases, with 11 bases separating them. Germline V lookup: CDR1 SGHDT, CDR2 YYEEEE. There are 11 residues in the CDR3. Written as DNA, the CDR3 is TGTGCCAGCAGCTTGGGGGCCAGACAGCACTTT. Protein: CASSLGARQHF.

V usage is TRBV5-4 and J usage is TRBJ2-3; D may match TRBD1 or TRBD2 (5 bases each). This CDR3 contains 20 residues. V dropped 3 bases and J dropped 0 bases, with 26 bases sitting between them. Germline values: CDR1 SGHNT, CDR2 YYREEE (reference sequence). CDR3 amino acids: CASSSTIRGAGAASTDTQYF. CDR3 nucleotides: TGTGCCAGCAGCTCGACCATTCGAGGGGCCGGGGCGGCTAGCACAGATACGCAGTATTTT.

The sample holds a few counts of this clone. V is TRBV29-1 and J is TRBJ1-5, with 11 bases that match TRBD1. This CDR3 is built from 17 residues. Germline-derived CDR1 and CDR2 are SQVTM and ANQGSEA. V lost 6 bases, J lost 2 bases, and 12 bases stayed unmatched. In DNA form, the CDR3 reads TGCAGCGTCCTTGCCGGGACAGGGGGTCTCGGCAATCAGCCCCAGCATTTT. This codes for CSVLAGTGGLGNQPQHF.

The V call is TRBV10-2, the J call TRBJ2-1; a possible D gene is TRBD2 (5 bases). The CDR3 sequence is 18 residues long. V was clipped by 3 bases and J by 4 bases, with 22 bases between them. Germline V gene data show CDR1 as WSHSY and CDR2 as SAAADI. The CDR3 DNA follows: TGCGCCAGCAGTGACCCGAGGTTTGGTGGGGAGAAATACAATGAGCAGTTCTTC. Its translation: CASSDPRFGGEKYNEQFF.

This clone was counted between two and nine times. CDR3 DNA sequence: TGTGCCAGCAGCGTAGGTGCCGGGTCCGGCACAGATACGCAGTATTTT. As protein: CASSVGAGSGTDTQYF. The chain is built from TRBV9 and TRBJ2-3, with no clear D. CDR3 length equals 16 residues. The V end lost 0 bases, the J end lost 1 base, and 12 bases lay between the germline ends. Per germline, CDR1 SGDLS and CDR2 YYNGEE.

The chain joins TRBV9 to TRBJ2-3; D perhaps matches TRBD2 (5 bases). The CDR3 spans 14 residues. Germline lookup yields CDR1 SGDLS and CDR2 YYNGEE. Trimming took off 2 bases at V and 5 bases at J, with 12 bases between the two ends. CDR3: CASSVGAGGDTQYF. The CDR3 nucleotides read TGTGCCAGCAGCGTGGGAGCAGGAGGAGATACGCAGTATTTT.

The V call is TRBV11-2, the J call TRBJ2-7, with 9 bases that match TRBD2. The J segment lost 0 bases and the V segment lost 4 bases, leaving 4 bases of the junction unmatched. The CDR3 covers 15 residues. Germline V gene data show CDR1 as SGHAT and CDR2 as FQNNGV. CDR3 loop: CASSSTSGGSYEQYF. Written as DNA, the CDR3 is TGTGCCAGCAGCTCGACTAGCGGTGGCTCCTACGAGCAGTACTTC.

The chain's CDR3 is CATPGLRTTEAFF. DNA of the CDR3: TGTGCCACCCCGGGACTCCGGACCACTGAAGCTTTCTTT. The V and J genes are TRBV2 and TRBJ1-1; D might be TRBD1 (5 bases). Germline assignment: CDR1 SNHLY and CDR2 FYNNEI. CDR3 length: 13 residues. V was cut by 10 bases and J by 4 bases, with 16 bases left in between.

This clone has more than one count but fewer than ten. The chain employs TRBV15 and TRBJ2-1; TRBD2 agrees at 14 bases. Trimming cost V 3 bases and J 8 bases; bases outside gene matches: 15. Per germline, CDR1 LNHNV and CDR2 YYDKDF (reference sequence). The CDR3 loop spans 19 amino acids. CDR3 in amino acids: CATSSDTTGLAGVIHEQFF. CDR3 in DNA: TGTGCCACCAGCAGTGATACTACGGGACTAGCGGGAGTAATCCATGAGCAGTTCTTC.

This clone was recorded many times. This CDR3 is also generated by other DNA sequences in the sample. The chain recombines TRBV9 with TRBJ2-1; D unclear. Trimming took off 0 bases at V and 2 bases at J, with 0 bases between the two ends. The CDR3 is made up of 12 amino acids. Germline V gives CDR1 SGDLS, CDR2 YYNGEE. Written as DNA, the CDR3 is TGTGCCAGCAGCGTAGCCTACAATGAGCAGTTCTTC. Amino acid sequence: CASSVAYNEQFF.

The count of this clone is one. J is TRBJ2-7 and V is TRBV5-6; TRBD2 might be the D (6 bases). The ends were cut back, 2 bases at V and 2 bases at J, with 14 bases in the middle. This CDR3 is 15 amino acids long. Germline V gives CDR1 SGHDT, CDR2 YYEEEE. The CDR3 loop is CASSFLGLATYEQYF. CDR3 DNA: TGTGCCAGCAGCTTTCTGGGTCTAGCGACCTACGAGCAGTACTTC.

The CDR3 loop is CASTPGQSNTGELFF. The CDR3 DNA follows: TGTGCCAGCACCCCGGGACAGTCAAACACCGGGGAGCTGTTTTTT. V is TRBV2 and J is TRBJ2-2, with 7 bases lining up with TRBD1. Trimming removed 7 bases from V and 2 bases from J; junction bases left unmatched: 7. The CDR3 runs to 15 residues. Germline V gene sequence: CDR1 SNHLY, CDR2 FYNNEI.

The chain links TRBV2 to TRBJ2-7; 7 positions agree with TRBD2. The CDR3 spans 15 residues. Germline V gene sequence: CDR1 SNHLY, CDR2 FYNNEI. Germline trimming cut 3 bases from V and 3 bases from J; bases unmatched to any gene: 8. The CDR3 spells CASSDVGGAHYEQYF. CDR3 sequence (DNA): TGTGCCAGCAGTGATGTGGGAGGGGCCCACTACGAGCAGTACTTC.